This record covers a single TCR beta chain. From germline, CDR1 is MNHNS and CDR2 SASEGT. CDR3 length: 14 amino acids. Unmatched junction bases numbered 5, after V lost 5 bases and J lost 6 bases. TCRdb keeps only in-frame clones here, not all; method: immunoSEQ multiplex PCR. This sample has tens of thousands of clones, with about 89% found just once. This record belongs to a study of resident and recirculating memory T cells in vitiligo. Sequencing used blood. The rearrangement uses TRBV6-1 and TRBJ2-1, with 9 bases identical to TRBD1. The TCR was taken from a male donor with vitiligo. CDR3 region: CASSPTTGGNEQFF. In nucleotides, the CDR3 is TGTGCCAGCAGTCCAACGACAGGGGGCAATGAGCAGTTCTTC.